This T cell receptor beta chain was sequenced for a study of CD8+ T cells in alopecia areata. For the study at large: Treated individuals took tofacitinib by mouth, 5 to 10 mg twice daily. Severity of treated patients was scored by affected scalp percentage.

Once RNA had been extracted, it was reverse transcribed into cDNA to act as the sequencing template. Only in-frame clones appear in the TCRdb table, and some are missing; sequencing was by immunoSEQ multiplex PCR. The data contain 79,000 or so clones, about 71% of them singletons. This clone was counted between two and nine times. Its antigen remains unknown. As for treatment: oral pan-JAK inhibitor, 5-10 mg twice daily. Both CD4+ and CD8+ T cells were separated by sorting PBMCs. Study-wide findings and caveats: Clonality in the scalp and expanded CD8+ clones ranked among the top 100 were significantly decreased by tofacitinib.

The germline V gene encodes CDR1 LGHNA and CDR2 YSLEER. V lost 0 bases, J lost 2 bases, and 11 bases lay in between. The CDR3 loop spans 15 amino acids. The sequence was collected from a human donor with alopecia areata. The chain couples TRBV4-3 to TRBJ2-7, with D maybe TRBD1 (6 bases). The source material was CD8+ T cells sorted from blood, sampled at week 24, from a patient treated with tofacitinib. The CDR3 DNA reads as TGCGCCAGCAGCCAAGAGTTTTCAGGGGCCTACGAGCAGTACTTC. It translates to CASSQEFSGAYEQYF.